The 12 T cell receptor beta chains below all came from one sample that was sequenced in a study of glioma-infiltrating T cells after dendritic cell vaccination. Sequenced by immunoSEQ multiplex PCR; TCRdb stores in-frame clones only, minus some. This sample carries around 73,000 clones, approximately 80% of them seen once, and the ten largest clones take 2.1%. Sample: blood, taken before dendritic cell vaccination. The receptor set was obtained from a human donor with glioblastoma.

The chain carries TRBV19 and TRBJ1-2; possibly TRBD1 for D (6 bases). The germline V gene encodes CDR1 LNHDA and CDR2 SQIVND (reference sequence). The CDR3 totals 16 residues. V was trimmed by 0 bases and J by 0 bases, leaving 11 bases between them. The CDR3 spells CASSIEGHVSNYGYTF. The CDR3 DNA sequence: TGTGCCAGTAGTATAGAGGGACACGTGTCTAACTATGGCTACACCTTC.

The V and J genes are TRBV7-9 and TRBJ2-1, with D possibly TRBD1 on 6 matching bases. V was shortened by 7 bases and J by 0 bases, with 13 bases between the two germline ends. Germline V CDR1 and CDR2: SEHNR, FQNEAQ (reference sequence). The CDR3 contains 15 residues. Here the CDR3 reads CASTEGEDSYNEQFF. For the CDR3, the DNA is TGTGCCAGCACCGAGGGGGAAGACTCCTACAATGAGCAGTTCTTC.

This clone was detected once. The CDR3: CAWTGQYNSPLHF. CDR3 DNA: TGTGCCTGGACCGGACAATATAATTCACCCCTCCACTTT. The chain links TRBV30 to TRBJ1-6; D possibly corresponds to TRBD1 (5 bases). The CDR3 runs to 13 residues. Germline lookup yields CDR1 GTSNPN and CDR2 SVGIG (reference sequence). V was trimmed by 4 bases and J by 4 bases, leaving 8 bases between them.

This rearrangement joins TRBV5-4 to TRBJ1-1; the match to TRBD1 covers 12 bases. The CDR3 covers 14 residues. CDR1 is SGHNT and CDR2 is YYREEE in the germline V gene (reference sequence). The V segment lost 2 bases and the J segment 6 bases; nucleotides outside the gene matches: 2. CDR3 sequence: CASSFWDRGPEAFF. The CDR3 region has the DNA TGTGCCAGCAGCTTTTGGGACAGGGGGCCTGAAGCTTTCTTT.

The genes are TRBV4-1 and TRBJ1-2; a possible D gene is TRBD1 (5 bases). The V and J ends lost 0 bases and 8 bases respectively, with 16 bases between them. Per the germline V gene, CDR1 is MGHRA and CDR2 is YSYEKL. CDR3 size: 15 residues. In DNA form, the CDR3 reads TGCGCCAGCAGCCAAGATTTTGCGGGGCTAAGCGGCTACACCTTC. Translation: CASSQDFAGLSGYTF.

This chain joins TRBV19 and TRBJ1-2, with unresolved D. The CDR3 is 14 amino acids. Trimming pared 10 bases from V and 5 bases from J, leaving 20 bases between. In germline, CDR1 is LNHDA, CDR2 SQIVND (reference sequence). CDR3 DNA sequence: TGTGCCACCAAAATTCTCGCGGGGAATTATGGCTACACCTTC. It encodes CATKILAGNYGYTF.

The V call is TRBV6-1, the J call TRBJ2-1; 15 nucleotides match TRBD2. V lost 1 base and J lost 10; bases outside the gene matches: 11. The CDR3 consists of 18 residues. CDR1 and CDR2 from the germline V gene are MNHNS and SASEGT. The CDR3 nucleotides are TGTGCCAGCAGTGAAGACGGACTAGCGGGAGGGGCGCGGGGCGAGCAGTTCTTC. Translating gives CASSEDGLAGGARGEQFF.

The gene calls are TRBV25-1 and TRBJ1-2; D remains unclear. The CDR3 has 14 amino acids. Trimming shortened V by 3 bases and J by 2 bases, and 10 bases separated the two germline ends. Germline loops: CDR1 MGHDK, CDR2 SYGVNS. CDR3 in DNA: TGTGCCAGCAGTGACAGCCCACTAAACTATGGCTACACCTTC. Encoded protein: CASSDSPLNYGYTF.

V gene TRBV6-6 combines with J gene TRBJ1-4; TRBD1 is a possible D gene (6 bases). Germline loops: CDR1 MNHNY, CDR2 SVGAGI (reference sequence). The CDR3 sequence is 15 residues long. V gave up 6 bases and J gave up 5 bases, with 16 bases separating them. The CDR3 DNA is TGTGCCAGCAGGCTCCGACAGGCTCGGAATGAAAAACTGTTTTTT. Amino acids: CASRLRQARNEKLFF.

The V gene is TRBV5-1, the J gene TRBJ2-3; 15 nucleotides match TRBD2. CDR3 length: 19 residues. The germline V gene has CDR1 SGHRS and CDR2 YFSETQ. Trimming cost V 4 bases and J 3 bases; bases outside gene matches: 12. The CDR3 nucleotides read TGCGCCAGCAGCAGAAGGACTAGCGGGAGGGCCTATTCAACAGATACGCAGTATTTT. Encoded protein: CASSRRTSGRAYSTDTQYF.

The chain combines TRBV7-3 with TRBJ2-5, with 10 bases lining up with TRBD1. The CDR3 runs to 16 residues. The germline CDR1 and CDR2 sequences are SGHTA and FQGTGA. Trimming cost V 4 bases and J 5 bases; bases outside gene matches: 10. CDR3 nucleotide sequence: TGTGCCAGCAGCTCTCAAACAGGACAGGGGGAGGAGACCCAGTACTTC. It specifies CASSSQTGQGEETQYF.

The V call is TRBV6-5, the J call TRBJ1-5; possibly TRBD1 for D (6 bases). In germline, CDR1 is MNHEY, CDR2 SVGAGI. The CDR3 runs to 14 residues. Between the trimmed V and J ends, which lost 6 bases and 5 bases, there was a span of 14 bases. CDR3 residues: CASSRGGPDQPQHF. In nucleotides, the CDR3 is TGTGCCAGCAGCCGCGGGGGGCCGGATCAGCCCCAGCATTTT.